This TCR beta chain was found in a study of blood T cell repertoires in COVID-19. The wider study: Samples representing acute and convalescent COVID-19 were sourced from the United States, Italy and Spain. Sources were T cells, B-cell-depleted T cells, or PBMCs; the material itself was cDNA or gDNA.

In the authors' workflow: Reference gene primer amplification gave nucleated cell count estimates. Measured with immunoSEQ multiplex PCR; TCRdb has only the in-frame clones, and not every one. The D gene and trimming were derived from the DNA, and the V and J assignments and clone size from that table. The sample holds 120,000 or so clones; approximately 79% are singletons and the top ten take 2% to 3%. This clone was observed a handful of times. Per the germline V gene, CDR1 is SGHDT and CDR2 is YYEEEE. The CDR3 covers 13 residues. V was trimmed by 4 bases and J by 5 bases, leaving 10 bases between them.

The receptor comes from a man aged 50 or older with acute or convalescent COVID-19. This rearrangement joins TRBV5-6 to TRBJ1-5; no firm D call. The specimen sequenced was peripheral blood. The CDR3 here is CASSPGRDQPQHF. CDR3 in DNA: TGTGCCAGCAGCCCGGGGAGGGATCAGCCCCAGCATTTT.